This TCR beta chain was retrieved from a study of blood T cell repertoires in COVID-19. Only in-frame clones appear in the TCRdb table, and some are missing; sequencing was by immunoSEQ multiplex PCR. The table lists 130,000 to 150,000 clones, over 65% of them singletons, with 4.8% in the top ten. The J segment lost 1 base and the V segment lost 3 bases, leaving 3 bases of the junction unmatched. The CDR3 has 15 residues. Per the germline V gene, CDR1 is MNHEY and CDR2 is SMNVEV (reference sequence). The TCR comes from a human donor in a cohort sampled during active COVID-19. The rearrangement uses TRBV27 and TRBJ2-5, with TRBD1 matching over 9 bases. Material for sequencing was peripheral blood. CDR3 amino acids: CASSFDRGTQETQYF. The CDR3 DNA reads as TGTGCCAGCAGTTTCGACAGGGGGACCCAAGAGACCCAGTACTTC.